This T cell receptor (beta chain) was identified in a study of shared clonotypes between healthy human individuals. Overall study findings and caveats: Four donors showed sharing of around 5% of naive CD4 clonotypes.

This clone occurred once. Its antigen is not known. The CDR3 has 16 residues. The V segment lost 1 base and the J segment 4 bases; nucleotides outside the gene matches: 8. CDR1 and CDR2 (germline): SEHNR, FQNEAQ (reference sequence). The repertoire was sequenced with immunoSEQ multiplex PCR; TCRdb's copy has only in-frame clones and lacks some. The sample has roughly 2.4 million clones; approximately 96% are singletons. This sequence joins TRBV7-9 and TRBJ2-5; TRBD1 matches at 8 bases. The TCR was taken from a man between 18 and 29 years old in good health. The source material was naive CD4+ T cells sorted from blood. Subset denoted: CD45RA+ positively selected. The CDR3 loop reads CASSLGRRGLGETQYF. DNA of the CDR3: TGTGCCAGCAGCTTAGGGCGCAGGGGGCTGGGAGAGACCCAGTACTTC.